This T cell receptor beta chain was documented in a study of glioma-infiltrating T cells. General study points: Above-expected tissue-blood divergence occurred in all gliomas, most in low-grade ones.

The iRepertoire nested amplicon-rescue multiplex PCR amplified TCR alpha and beta CDR3s from RNA. TCRdb called the multiplex PCR reads again in MiXCR, with one record for every CDR3 protein. The sample includes approximately 400,000 distinct CDR3 sequences, roughly 41% of them seen just once. The CDR3 is made up of 14 amino acids. Germline CDR1 reads DFQATT; CDR2 reads SNEGSKA (reference sequence). Worth noting for this clonotype: The antigen is unknown. The conserved final phenylalanine or tryptophan is absent from the CDR3, which likely points to a read error.

This sequence was found in a human donor with low-grade glioma or glioblastoma, undergoing nonglioma brain surgery, or in good health (not recorded which). V gene TRBV20-1 combines with J gene TRBJ1-1; 8 positions agree with TRBD1. Sequencing used glioma tissue, nonneoplastic brain tissue, or PBMCs (not recorded which). The CDR3 spells CGARARTGMNEAFL. For the CDR3, the DNA is TGCGGTGCTAGAGCCAGGACAGGGATGAATGAAGCTTTCCTT.